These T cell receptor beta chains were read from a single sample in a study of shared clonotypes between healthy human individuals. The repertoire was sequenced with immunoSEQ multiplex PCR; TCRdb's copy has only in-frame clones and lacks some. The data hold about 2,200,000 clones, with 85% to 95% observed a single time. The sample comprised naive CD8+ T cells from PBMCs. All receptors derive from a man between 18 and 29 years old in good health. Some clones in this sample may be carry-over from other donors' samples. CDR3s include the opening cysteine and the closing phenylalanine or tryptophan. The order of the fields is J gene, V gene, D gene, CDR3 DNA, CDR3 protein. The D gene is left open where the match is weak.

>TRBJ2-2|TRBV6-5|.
TGTGCCAGCAGAACCGACAGGAACACCGGGGAGCTGTTTTTT
CASRTDRNTGELFF
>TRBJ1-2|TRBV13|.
TGTGCCAGCAGCTTAGGCCTGGGGGCCGGTGGCTACACCTTC
CASSLGLGAGGYTF
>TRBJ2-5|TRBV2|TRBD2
TGTGCCAGCAGTGATGGCGGGAGCCGAGAGACCCAGTACTTC
CASSDGGSRETQYF
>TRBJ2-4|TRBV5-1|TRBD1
TGCGCCAGCAGCGGGGACAGGGAGGTTTACTTC
CASSGDREVYF
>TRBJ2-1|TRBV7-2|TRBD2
TGTGCCAGCAGCTCTCCTAGCGGGAGAGGCTCCTACAATGAGCAGTTCTTC
CASSSPSGRGSYNEQFF
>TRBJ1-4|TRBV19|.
TGTGCCAGTAGTATAGCGTCGGAGGGGAATGGGGAACTGTTTTTT
CASSIASEGNGELFF
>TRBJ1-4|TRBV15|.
TGTGCCACCAGCCATACACGCGGCAGTGACGAAAAACTGTTTTTT
CATSHTRGSDEKLFF
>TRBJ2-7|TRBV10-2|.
TGCGCCAGCAGTGAGCCCTCGGTCGAGCAGTACTTC
CASSEPSVEQYF
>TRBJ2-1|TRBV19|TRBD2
TGTGCCAGTAGTATAGGACTAGCGGGAGGCCGAAACAATGAGCAGTTCTTC
CASSIGLAGGRNNEQFF
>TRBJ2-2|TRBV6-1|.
TGTGCCAGCAGACAGTTCACCGGGGAGCTGTTTTTT
CASRQFTGELFF
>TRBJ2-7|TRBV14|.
TGTGCCAGCAGCCAAGATAGTTTGCAACAGGGGAGGTTCTACGAGCAGTACTTC
CASSQDSLQQGRFYEQYF
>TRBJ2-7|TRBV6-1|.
TGTGCCAGCCTTGGGGGGAACTACGAGCAGTACTTC
CASLGGNYEQYF
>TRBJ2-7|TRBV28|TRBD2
TGTGCCAGCAGTTTTTTTGGTGTTAAGGGGACTAGCGGGAGCCTCGCCTACGAGCAGTACTTC
CASSFFGVKGTSGSLAYEQYF
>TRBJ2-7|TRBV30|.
TGTGCCTGGACGGCCCGGACAGACTCCTACGAGCAGTACTTC
CAWTARTDSYEQYF
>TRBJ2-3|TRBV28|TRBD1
TGTGCCAGCAGTTTCGTGACAGGGGCCCATACGCAGTATTTT
CASSFVTGAHTQYF
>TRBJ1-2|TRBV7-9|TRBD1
TGTGCCAGCAGCGCACCGGGACAGATCTATGGCTACACCTTC
CASSAPGQIYGYTF
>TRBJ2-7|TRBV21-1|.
TGTGCCAGCAGCGGGCTCCCCGGGCGCTACGAGCAGTACTTC
CASSGLPGRYEQYF
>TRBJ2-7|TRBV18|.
TGTGCCAGCTCACCCATGAGGTCCAGGGACTACGAGCAGTACTTC
CASSPMRSRDYEQYF
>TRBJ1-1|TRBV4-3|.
TGCGCCAGCAGCCCAACTTTTTTTATGAACACTGAAGCTTTCTTT
CASSPTFFMNTEAFF
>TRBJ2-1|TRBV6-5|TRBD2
TGTGCCAGCAGTTACGCAGGACTAGCGGGAGTAGTTGAGCAGTTCTTC
CASSYAGLAGVVEQFF
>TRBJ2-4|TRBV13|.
TGTGCCAGCAGCGAATCAGACGGCATTCAGTACTTC
CASSESDGIQYF
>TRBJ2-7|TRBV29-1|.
TGCAGCGTTCGACCTCGGGACGCCTCCTACGAGCAGTACTTC
CSVRPRDASYEQYF